These 8 T cell receptor beta chains came from one sample sequenced in a study of T-cell memory formation after mild COVID-19. Each CDR3 protein gets one entry after TCRdb re-called the 5' RACE reads with MiXCR. The sample comprises fewer than 300,000 distinct CDR3 sequences, around 15% of which are singletons, and 22% rests with the top ten. Sample: PBMCs or a T cell subset sorted from them (not recorded which). Receptor source: a man aged 18 to 29 who had mild COVID-19 (a few samples of this study predate the infection). Cell type and time point are not known.

The chain employs TRBV7-2 and TRBJ1-1; tentatively, D is TRBD1 (5 bases). V was cut by 1 base and J by 14 bases, with 20 bases left in between. The CDR3 is made up of 14 amino acids. CDR1 is SGHTA, CDR2 FQGNSA, per germline. Here the CDR3 reads CASSLEDTGGRRFF. The CDR3 DNA is TGTGCCAGCAGCTTAGAGGATACGGGGGGAAGAAGGTTCTTT.

This chain joins TRBV20-1 and TRBJ1-1, with D possibly being TRBD1 (6 bases). The CDR3 contains 13 residues. Germline CDR1 DFQATT, CDR2 SNEGSKA (reference sequence). Trimming removed 6 bases from V and 6 bases from J, with 17 bases in between. CDR3 sequence reads: CSAIRTEVAEAFF. CDR3 sequence (DNA): TGCAGTGCGATCCGGACAGAGGTGGCTGAAGCTTTCTTT.

This clonotype was detected ten times or more. This chain links TRBV18 with TRBJ2-5; D perhaps matches TRBD2 (5 bases). With 6 bases removed from V and 3 bases from J, the gap between germline ends came to 11 bases. CDR3 size: 13 residues. CDR1 is KGHSH, CDR2 LQKENI, per germline. CDR3 in amino acids: CASSRGVEETQYF. The DNA of the CDR3 is TGTGCCAGCTCCCGGGGAGTTGAAGAGACCCAGTACTTC.

The rearrangement joins TRBV15 to TRBJ1-6; D not resolved. Trimming stripped 0 bases from V and 8 bases from J, with 14 bases between. CDR1 LNHNV and CDR2 YYDKDF come from the germline V gene (reference sequence). The CDR3 contains 16 residues. The DNA of the CDR3 is TGTGCCACCAGCAGAGATTTTGGTCAGAAGGATTCACCCCTCCACTTT. Translation: CATSRDFGQKDSPLHF.

The V and J genes are TRBV6-1 and TRBJ2-7; tentative D call: TRBD1 (6 bases). Deletions cut 4 bases from V and 3 bases from J, with 10 bases between. Germline V lookup: CDR1 MNHNS, CDR2 SASEGT. The length of the CDR3 is 13 residues. The CDR3 loop is CASSGTAHYEQYF. In DNA form, the CDR3 reads TGTGCCAGCAGTGGGACAGCCCACTACGAGCAGTACTTC.

This chain uses TRBV6-6 with TRBJ2-1; D ambiguous. This CDR3 is built from 13 residues. V lost 0 bases and J 7 bases, leaving 7 bases between the germline ends. CDR1 is MNHNY, CDR2 SVGAGI, per germline (reference sequence). For the CDR3, the DNA is TGTGCCAGCAGTTACTCCGGACCAAATGAGCAGTTCTTC. Its translation: CASSYSGPNEQFF.

The sample holds a few counts of this clonotype. The chain recombines TRBV19 with TRBJ2-7; 8 bases agree with TRBD2. The CDR3 is made up of 13 amino acids. The trim removed 9 bases at V and 2 bases at J, leaving 6 bases unmatched. Germline-derived CDR1 and CDR2 are LNHDA and SQIVND (reference sequence). The CDR3 coding sequence is TGTGCCAGAGCGGGAGCGGGGGCCTACGAGCAGTACGTC. Amino acid sequence: CARAGAGAYEQYV.

This clonotype was observed a handful of times. The rearrangement links TRBV7-6 to TRBJ2-2; 10 bases are a match to TRBD1. V was pared by 7 bases and J by 7 bases, with 6 bases of the junction left unmatched. Looked up from germline, CDR1 is SGHVS and CDR2 is FNYEAQ. This CDR3 comprises 14 residues. The CDR3 nucleotides read TGTGCCAGCATCAAGGACAGGGGGGGCGGGGAGCTGTTTTTT. This translates into CASIKDRGGGELFF.